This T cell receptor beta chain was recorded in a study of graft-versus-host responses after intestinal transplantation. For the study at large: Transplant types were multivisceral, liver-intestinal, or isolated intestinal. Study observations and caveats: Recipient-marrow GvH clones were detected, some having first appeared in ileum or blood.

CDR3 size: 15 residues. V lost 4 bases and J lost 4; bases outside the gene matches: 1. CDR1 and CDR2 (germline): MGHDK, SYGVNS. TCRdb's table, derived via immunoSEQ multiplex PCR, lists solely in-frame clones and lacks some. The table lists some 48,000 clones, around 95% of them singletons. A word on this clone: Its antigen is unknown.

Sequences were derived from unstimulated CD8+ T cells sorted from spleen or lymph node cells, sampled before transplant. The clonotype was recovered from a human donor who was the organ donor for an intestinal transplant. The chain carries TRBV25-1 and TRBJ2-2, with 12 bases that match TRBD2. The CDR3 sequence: CASSASGGATGELFF. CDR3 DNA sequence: TGTGCCAGCAGTGCTAGCGGGGGGGCCACCGGGGAGCTGTTTTTT.